What follows are 10 T cell receptor beta chains derived from one specimen sequenced in a study of T-cell memory formation after mild COVID-19. A single record per CDR3 protein comes from TCRdb applying MiXCR to the 5' RACE reads. The top ten clones hold about 22% of a sample with hundreds of thousands of distinct CDR3 sequences, about 15% of them seen once. The specimen was PBMCs or a T cell subset sorted from them (not recorded which). Every receptor here comes from a man aged 18 to 29 who had mild COVID-19 (a few samples of this study predate the infection). Cell type and time point are not known.

The chain has TRBV9 and TRBJ2-1, with TRBD1 as a possible D gene (6 bases). The germline CDR1 and CDR2 sequences are SGDLS and YYNGEE. CDR3 length: 15 residues. Trimming cost V 4 bases and J 4 bases, with 15 bases left between them. The CDR3 coding sequence is TGTGCCAGCAGCCCTGGACGGACAGCTTACAATGAGCAGTTCTTC. It is translated as CASSPGRTAYNEQFF.

This clonotype was counted only a few times. The genes are TRBV6-5 and TRBJ2-7; TRBD1 agrees at 9 bases. Germline values: CDR1 MNHEY, CDR2 SVGAGI. Germline trimming cut 10 bases from V and 3 bases from J; bases unmatched to any gene: 19. This CDR3 is 17 amino acids long. In DNA, the CDR3 is TGTGCCATCATAACCGAAATTGCGGGACAGGGACTCTACGAGCAGTACGTC. Translated, it gives CAIITEIAGQGLYEQYV.

This clonotype was picked up a small number of times. The chain is built from TRBV5-1 and TRBJ1-6; the match to TRBD1 covers 8 bases. The germline CDR1 and CDR2 sequences are SGHRS and YFSETQ. V was clipped by 0 bases and J by 10 bases; unmatched bases: 6. The CDR3 has 15 residues. CDR3 bases: TGCGCCAGCAGCTTGGGTGCGACAGGGGACTCACCCCTCCACTTT. It specifies CASSLGATGDSPLHF. Using reference TRBV5-1 and TRBJ1-6 for the parts outside the CDR3, the full variable domain is KAGVTQTPRYLIKTRGQQVTLSCSPISGHRSVSWYQQTPGQGLQFLFEYFSETQRNKGNFPGRFSGRQFSNSRSEMNVSTLELGDSALYLCASSLGATGDSPLHFGNGTRLTVT.

This clonotype occurred a few times. The chain joins TRBV12-3 or TRBV12-4 to TRBJ2-5, with TRBD2 matching over 8 bases. V lost 7 bases and J lost 6; bases outside the gene matches: 16. This CDR3 has 16 residues. The CDR3, as DNA: TGTGCCAGCATCAACGAGGGAGGTCGCGGGGGGCAGACCCAGTACTTC. Residues: CASINEGGRGGQTQYF.

This clonotype was found a few times. The chain joins TRBV11-2 to TRBJ2-2, with unresolved D. V lost 1 base to trimming and J lost 5 bases, with 8 bases between them. Germline assignment: CDR1 SGHAT and CDR2 FQNNGV. The CDR3 length is 14 residues. Written as DNA, the CDR3 is TGTGCCAGCAGCTTAGGACGTACTACCGGGGAGCTGTTTTTT. This codes for CASSLGRTTGELFF.

The table lists this clonotype with a few counts. The chain links TRBV4-2 to TRBJ2-1; unclear D gene. Germline V gives CDR1 LGHNA, CDR2 YNFKEQ. V lost 0 bases to trimming and J lost 5 bases, with 5 bases between them. CDR3 length equals 13 residues. CDR3 nucleotide sequence: TGTGCCAGCAGCCAAGATCGGGACAATGAGCAGTTCTTC. Encoded protein: CASSQDRDNEQFF.

This clonotype showed up just a few times. This chain uses TRBV5-1 with TRBJ2-1; TRBD1 is a possible D gene (5 bases). The germline CDR1 and CDR2 sequences are SGHRS and YFSETQ. The length of the CDR3 is 14 residues. V lost 3 bases to trimming and J lost 2 bases, with 9 bases between them. This CDR3 is CASSSGHPYNEQFF. In DNA form, the CDR3 reads TGCGCCAGCAGCTCCGGACACCCCTACAATGAGCAGTTCTTC.

This clonotype has only a few counts. In nucleotides, the CDR3 is TGCGCCAGCAGCGTGGGGGCTGACAATGAGCAGTTCTTC. Encoded protein: CASSVGADNEQFF. J is TRBJ2-1 and V is TRBV5-1, with a possible D match to TRBD1 (6 bases). This CDR3 contains 13 residues. V gave up 4 bases and J gave up 5 bases, with 10 bases separating them. Germline assignment: CDR1 SGHRS and CDR2 YFSETQ. Supplemented by reference TRBV5-1 and TRBJ2-1, the full variable domain reads KAGVTQTPRYLIKTRGQQVTLSCSPISGHRSVSWYQQTPGQGLQFLFEYFSETQRNKGNFPGRFSGRQFSNSRSEMNVSTLELGDSALYLCASSVGADNEQFFGPGTRLTVL.

This clonotype showed up just a few times. V and J are TRBV4-3 and TRBJ2-5; the match to TRBD1 covers 11 bases. The germline V gene has CDR1 LGHNA and CDR2 YSLEER. This CDR3 has 15 residues. Trimming took 4 bases from V and 4 from J; bases not matched to a gene: 5. CDR3: CASSPGTGGLETQYF. The CDR3 DNA follows: TGCGCCAGCAGCCCAGGGACAGGGGGTTTAGAGACCCAGTACTTC.

A few counts support this clonotype. The rearrangement uses TRBV12-5 and TRBJ1-4; TRBD1 agrees at 7 bases. The V gene end was trimmed by 0 bases and the J gene end by 8 bases; junction bases not matched to a gene: 9. Germline CDR1 reads LGHNT; CDR2 reads FRNRAP. CDR3 length: 16 residues. The CDR3 spells CASGLVLGGLPEKLFF. CDR3 nucleotides: TGTGCTAGTGGTTTGGTACTAGGGGGCCTTCCGGAAAAACTGTTTTTT.